This TCR beta chain was captured in a study of T-cell reconstitution after alpha-beta-depleted transplantation in children. The germline CDR1 and CDR2 sequences are DFQATT and SNEGSKA (reference sequence). J was trimmed by 0 bases and V by 5 bases; bases with no gene match: 0. This CDR3 has 12 residues. Unique molecular identifiers tagged the TCRbeta library. TCRdb recomputed calls from the PCR reads with MiXCR, one row per CDR3 protein. The table has under 300,000 distinct CDR3 sequences, more than 7.5% seen once. This clonotype was observed at least ten times. The sample was PBMCs from the stem cell graft donor, taken from the stem cell graft. This chain links TRBV20-1 with TRBJ2-5; the match to TRBD2 covers 7 bases. The source is a human donor who donated a stem cell graft to a child with SCID. The CDR3 here is CSARGDQETQYF. The DNA for the CDR3 is TGCAGTGCTCGGGGGGACCAAGAGACCCAGTACTTC.